The clone carrying this T cell receptor (beta chain) was detected ten times or more. What it binds is not known. They got blood RNA out of unsorted whole blood and also pulled out germline DNA. The data originate from a study of tumor-infiltrating lymphocytes in primary liver carcinoma. Study-level points and caveats: Tumor region pairs showed greater overlap than either tumor-adjacent or tumor-blood pairs did. Tumor top-250-clone fractions significantly exceeded those of blood (p = 0.039).

From around 0.5 ug of total RNA, TCR beta-specific cDNA was reverse-transcribed using a constant-region primer. Three nested multiplex PCR rounds, a slightly modified ARM-PCR method, built the TCR beta libraries. TCRdb redid the calling of the multiplex PCR reads with MiXCR, one entry per CDR3 protein. This repertoire shows 310,000 or so distinct CDR3 sequences, around 60% found once; its top ten account for roughly 6%. The sample was peripheral blood. The sequence was collected from a man in his forties with primary liver carcinoma and hepatitis B virus infection.

The CDR3 region is CSVEQGYEQYF. The CDR3 DNA follows: TGCAGCGTTGAACAGGGGTACGAGCAGTACTTC. The rearrangement uses TRBV29-1 and TRBJ2-7, with a tentative D call TRBD1 (6 bases). The CDR3 runs 11 residues. Germline values: CDR1 SQVTM, CDR2 ANQGSEA. V gave up 2 bases and J gave up 4 bases, with 6 bases separating them.